These 23 T cell receptor beta chains were all obtained from the same sample, sequenced in a study of neurological immune-mediated disorders. The time point: longitudinal time-point 3. TCRdb re-called the 5' RACE reads through MiXCR, storing one row per CDR3 protein. The sample contains fewer than 50,000 distinct CDR3 sequences, roughly 14% of which appear only once. What was sequenced was PBMCs. These receptors all come from a man aged 25 to 40 in good health.

This clonotype was counted many times. V and J are TRBV11-2 and TRBJ2-3; no clear D gene. Per the germline V gene, CDR1 is SGHAT and CDR2 is FQNNGV. CDR3 length: 15 amino acids. V was cut by 2 bases and J by 0 bases, with 9 bases left in between. The CDR3 nucleotides read TGTGCCAGCAGCTTATCGCCTACCAGCACAGATACGCAGTATTTT. The encoded protein is CASSLSPTSTDTQYF. The variable domain in full, completed from reference TRBV11-2 and TRBJ2-3, reads EAGVAQSPRYKIIEKRQSVAFWCNPISGHATLYWYQQILGQGPKLLIQFQNNGVVDDSQLPKDRFSAERLKGVDSTLKIQPAKLEDSAVYLCASSLSPTSTDTQYFGPGTRLTVL.

This clonotype appeared many times. The chain uses TRBV7-8 and TRBJ2-3; D may be TRBD2 (6 bases). This CDR3 region has 16 residues. The V end lost 1 base, the J end lost 6 bases, and 17 bases lay between the germline ends. CDR1 is SGHVS, CDR2 FQNEAQ, per germline. The CDR3 loop reads CASSLEGRLFGDTQYF. DNA for the CDR3: TGTGCCAGCAGCTTAGAGGGGAGGTTATTTGGGGATACGCAGTATTTT.

CDR3 DNA: TGTGCCAGCAGTTTACAGGGTACCACTGAAGCTTTCTTT. Its protein product is CASSLQGTTEAFF. V and J are TRBV12-3 or TRBV12-4 and TRBJ1-1, with D perhaps TRBD1 (5 bases). The CDR3 extends over 13 amino acids. Trimming cost V 2 bases and J 4 bases, with 8 bases left between them.

This clonotype has ten or more counts. The rearrangement links TRBV20-1 to TRBJ1-4, with D possibly matching TRBD1 (5 bases). In germline, CDR1 is DFQATT, CDR2 SNEGSKA (reference sequence). V dropped 6 bases and J dropped 0 bases, with 14 bases sitting between them. The length of the CDR3 is 15 residues. CDR3 residues: CSASHRTATNEKLFF. The CDR3 region has the DNA TGCAGTGCCAGCCACAGGACGGCAACTAATGAAAAACTGTTTTTT.

This clonotype has a handful of counts. V and J are TRBV12-3 or TRBV12-4 and TRBJ2-7; the D gene is possibly TRBD1 (5 bases). The CDR3 has 12 amino acids. With 7 bases removed from V and 2 bases from J, the gap between germline ends came to 9 bases. The CDR3 is CASTEDTYEQYF. For the CDR3, the DNA is TGTGCCAGCACCGAGGACACCTACGAGCAGTACTTC.

This clonotype has just a few counts. The V and J genes are TRBV27 and TRBJ1-4; D gene uncertain. V dropped 3 bases and J dropped 1 base, with 6 bases sitting between them. This CDR3 comprises 14 residues. From germline, CDR1 is MNHEY and CDR2 SMNVEV (reference sequence). CDR3 DNA: TGTGCCAGCAGTTTCGGTGTAACTAATGAAAAACTGTTTTTT. It translates to CASSFGVTNEKLFF.

This clonotype appeared many times. The chain uses TRBV7-6 and TRBJ1-1; tentative D call: TRBD1 (6 bases). The germline V gene has CDR1 SGHVS and CDR2 FNYEAQ. Trimming removed 5 bases at V and 0 bases at J, with 13 bases between. This CDR3 is 15 amino acids long. The CDR3 here is CASSPTGILNTEAFF. The DNA of the CDR3 is TGTGCCAGCAGCCCCACAGGGATATTGAACACTGAAGCTTTCTTT. Based on the CDR3 plus reference TRBV7-6 and TRBJ1-1, the full variable domain is GAGVSQSPRYKVTKRGQDVALRCDPISGHVSLYWYRQALGQGPEFLTYFNYEAQQDKSGLPNDRFSAERPEGSISTLTIQRTEQRDSAMYRCASSPTGILNTEAFFGQGTRLTVV.

This clonotype appeared many times. The chain is built from TRBV20-1 and TRBJ1-2; weak D call: TRBD1 (5 bases). There are 12 residues in the CDR3. In germline, CDR1 is DFQATT, CDR2 SNEGSKA (reference sequence). The CDR3 loop is CSWGSGQYGYTF. As DNA, the CDR3 is TGCAGCTGGGGCAGCGGCCAATATGGCTACACCTTC.

At least ten counts were recorded for this clonotype. The chain employs TRBV5-1 and TRBJ2-1, with a weak D call TRBD2 (6 bases). V lost 4 bases and J lost 6, with 11 bases in between. CDR1 SGHRS and CDR2 YFSETQ come from the germline V gene. The length of the CDR3 is 13 residues. As DNA, the CDR3 is TGCGCCAGCAGCCAGGACTACCTCAATGAGCAGTTCTTC. The encoded protein is CASSQDYLNEQFF.

This clonotype was detected ten times or more. The chain has TRBV20-1 and TRBJ2-3; D is ambiguous. This CDR3 spans 11 amino acids. Deletions cut 6 bases from V and 4 bases from J, with 8 bases between. CDR1 and CDR2 from the germline V gene are DFQATT and SNEGSKA (reference sequence). The CDR3 here is CSARRSDTQYF. The DNA of the CDR3 is TGCAGTGCCCGAAGGTCAGATACGCAGTATTTT.

The chain is built from TRBV5-6 and TRBJ1-1; D might be TRBD1 (6 bases). In germline, CDR1 is SGHDT, CDR2 YYEEEE. Trimming took 2 bases from V and 4 from J, leaving 15 bases between them. The CDR3 length is 15 residues. The CDR3 protein is CASSLRDGGGTEAFF. In nucleotides, the CDR3 is TGTGCCAGCAGCTTACGGGACGGAGGGGGCACTGAAGCTTTCTTT.

This clonotype was counted ten times or more. J is TRBJ2-1 and V is TRBV11-2; 7 bases are shared with TRBD2. Germline V gene data show CDR1 as SGHAT and CDR2 as FQNNGV. The J segment lost 6 bases and the V segment lost 1 base, leaving 15 bases of the junction unmatched. The CDR3 is 18 residues long. The CDR3 nucleotides are TGTGCCAGCAGCTTAGCCCACCCTGCGGGGAGGGTCGGCAATGAGCAGTTCTTC. Translation gives CASSLAHPAGRVGNEQFF. Complete variable domain (other parts from reference TRBV11-2 and TRBJ2-1): EAGVAQSPRYKIIEKRQSVAFWCNPISGHATLYWYQQILGQGPKLLIQFQNNGVVDDSQLPKDRFSAERLKGVDSTLKIQPAKLEDSAVYLCASSLAHPAGRVGNEQFFGPGTRLTVL.

This clonotype was observed a few times. The chain employs TRBV12-5 and TRBJ2-1; D is perhaps TRBD1 (6 bases). The CDR3 totals 16 residues. CDR1 and CDR2 (germline): LGHNT, FRNRAP. Trimming cost V 2 bases and J 7 bases, with 18 bases left between them. CDR3 nucleotide sequence: TGTGCTAGTGGTTTGTTCTGGGACACCGGTGGAAATGAGCAGTTCTTC. Its protein is CASGLFWDTGGNEQFF. Drawing the rest from reference TRBV12-5 and TRBJ2-1, the complete variable domain is DARVTQTPRHKVTEMGQEVTMRCQPILGHNTVFWYRQTMMQGLELLAYFRNRAPLDDSGMPKDRFSAEMPDATLATLKIQPSEPRDSAVYFCASGLFWDTGGNEQFFGPGTRLTVL.

The sample holds many counts of this clonotype. The rearrangement links TRBV20-1 to TRBJ1-1, with TRBD1 as a possible D gene (5 bases). Trimming shortened V by 1 base and J by 1 base, and 10 bases separated the two germline ends. The germline V gene has CDR1 DFQATT and CDR2 SNEGSKA (reference sequence). The CDR3 runs to 14 residues. Here the CDR3 DNA reads TGCAGTGCTAGAGGGGGGTTTGCGAACACTGAAGCTTTCTTT. Its protein is CSARGGFANTEAFF.

The sample holds many counts of this clonotype. The V and J genes are TRBV21-1 and TRBJ2-7; the D call in the table, TRBD1, was not verified against the DNA. TRBV21-1 is a pseudogene locus. The CDR3 runs to 15 residues. The CDR3 nucleotides read TGTGCCAGCAGCCCGACAGACCTGGGTCCCTACGAGCAGTACTTC. Amino acid sequence: CASSPTDLGPYEQYF.

This clonotype was counted ten times or more. The chain links TRBV10-3 to TRBJ2-2; a weak D match, TRBD1 (5 bases). V was trimmed by 4 bases and J by 0 bases, leaving 6 bases between them. This CDR3 has 14 residues. CDR1 is ENHRY and CDR2 is SYGVKD in the germline V gene. CDR3 sequence reads: CAISGTSNTGELFF. The CDR3, as DNA: TGTGCCATCAGTGGGACATCGAACACCGGGGAGCTGTTTTTT.

A few counts support this clonotype. A read error may be the cause here, since a much bigger clone is one base away. V gene TRBV12-3 or TRBV12-4 combines with J gene TRBJ1-3; D is undetermined. This CDR3 is 14 amino acids long. This CDR3 reads CTSNLWGAGNTIYF. The CDR3 nucleotides are TGTACCAGCAATCTATGGGGAGCTGGAAACACCATATATTTT.

This clonotype came up many times. This chain joins TRBV29-1 and TRBJ1-1; D may be TRBD1 (6 bases). V was trimmed by 7 bases and J by 7 bases, leaving 19 bases between them. The CDR3 sequence is 13 residues long. Per germline, CDR1 SQVTM and CDR2 ANQGSEA. The CDR3 region is CSATLYGGREAFF. The CDR3, as DNA: TGCAGCGCCACCCTTTACGGGGGCCGTGAAGCTTTCTTT.

Of note for this clonotype: A single base separates this from a much larger clone, so it may be a read error. The chain carries TRBV20-1 and TRBJ2-7, with D uncertain. Trimming cost V 4 bases and J 1 base, with 8 bases left between them. CDR1 is DFQATT, CDR2 SNEGSKA, per germline (reference sequence). This CDR3 contains 12 residues. The CDR3 spells CSAIGSSYEQYF. CDR3 nucleotide sequence: TGCAGTGCTATCGGCAGTTCCTACGAGCAGTACTTC.

The sample holds many counts of this clonotype. The chain links TRBV12-3 or TRBV12-4 to TRBJ2-5; TRBD2 agrees at 8 bases. The ends lost 4 bases at V and 3 bases at J; junction bases unmatched: 4. The CDR3 sequence is 14 residues long. CDR3 sequence (DNA): TGTGCCAGCAGTTCCCTCGGGGGGGAAGAGACCCAGTACTTC. As protein: CASSSLGGEETQYF.

This clonotype occurred many times. V usage is TRBV20-1 and J usage is TRBJ1-5; 10 nucleotides align to TRBD1. Losses at the gene ends were 0 bases for V and 4 bases for J; bases not matched to a gene: 6. CDR3 length: 16 amino acids. Germline CDR1 DFQATT, CDR2 SNEGSKA (reference sequence). CDR3 sequence reads: CSARDLTGQGNQPQHF. CDR3 coding DNA: TGCAGTGCTAGAGATTTAACGGGACAGGGGAATCAGCCCCAGCATTTT.

This clonotype was seen repeatedly, ten times or more. The gene calls are TRBV28 and TRBJ1-1; the D gene is possibly TRBD1 (5 bases). V was shortened by 6 bases and J by 0 bases, with 17 bases between the two germline ends. Germline values: CDR1 MDHEN, CDR2 SYDVKM. The CDR3 contains 16 residues. The CDR3 sequence: CASSVPRDSVNTEAFF. Here the CDR3 DNA reads TGTGCCAGCAGCGTACCGAGGGACTCAGTGAACACTGAAGCTTTCTTT.

The chain combines TRBV20-1 with TRBJ2-7; D possibly corresponds to TRBD2 (5 bases). This CDR3 spans 12 amino acids. From germline, CDR1 is DFQATT and CDR2 SNEGSKA (reference sequence). The V end was cut by 3 bases, the J end by 5 bases, with 11 bases between. The CDR3 DNA is TGCAGTGCTAGTCCTGGGAGCAACGAGCAGTACTTC. Translation: CSASPGSNEQYF.